This T cell receptor (beta chain) was retrieved from a study of identical twins. TCRdb re-analysed the 5' RACE reads in MiXCR, keeping a single row per CDR3 protein. The table includes approximately 600,000 distinct CDR3 sequences, less than 9% detected once. Germline V gives CDR1 DFQATT, CDR2 SNEGSKA (reference sequence). V lost 5 bases and J lost 4; bases outside the gene matches: 4. The CDR3 spans 13 residues. The sample also formed part of further work on yellow fever vaccine responses in identical twins.

The sequenced sample consisted of PBMCs. The TCR was taken from a woman younger than 35 in good health. This chain joins TRBV20-1 and TRBJ2-5; 10 nucleotides line up with TRBD2. CDR3: CSAGASGRETQYF. The CDR3 region has the DNA TGCAGTGCTGGGGCTAGCGGGAGAGAGACCCAGTACTTC.